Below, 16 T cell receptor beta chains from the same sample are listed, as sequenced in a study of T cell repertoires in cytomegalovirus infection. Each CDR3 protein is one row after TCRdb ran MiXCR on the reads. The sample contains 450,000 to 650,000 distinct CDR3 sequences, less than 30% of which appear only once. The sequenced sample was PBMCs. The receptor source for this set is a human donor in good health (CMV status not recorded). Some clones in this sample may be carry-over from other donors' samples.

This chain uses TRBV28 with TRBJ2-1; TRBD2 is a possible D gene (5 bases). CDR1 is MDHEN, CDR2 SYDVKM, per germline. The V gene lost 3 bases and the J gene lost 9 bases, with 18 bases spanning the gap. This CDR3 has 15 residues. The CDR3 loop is CASSFTQTNITEQFF. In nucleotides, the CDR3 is TGTGCCAGCAGTTTTACCCAGACTAATATCACTGAGCAGTTCTTC.

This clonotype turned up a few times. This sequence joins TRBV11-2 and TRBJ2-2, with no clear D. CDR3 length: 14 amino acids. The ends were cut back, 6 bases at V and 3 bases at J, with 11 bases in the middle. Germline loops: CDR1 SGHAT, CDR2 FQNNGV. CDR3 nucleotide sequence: TGTGCCAGCAGGCGACTTAGAGACACCGGGGAGCTGTTTTTT. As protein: CASRRLRDTGELFF.

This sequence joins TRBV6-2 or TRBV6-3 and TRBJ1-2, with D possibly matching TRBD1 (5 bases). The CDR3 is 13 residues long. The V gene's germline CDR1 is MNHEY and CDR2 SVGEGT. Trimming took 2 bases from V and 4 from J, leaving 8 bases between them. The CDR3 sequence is CASSYGDGYGYTF. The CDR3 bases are TGTGCCAGCAGTTACGGGGACGGCTATGGCTACACCTTC.

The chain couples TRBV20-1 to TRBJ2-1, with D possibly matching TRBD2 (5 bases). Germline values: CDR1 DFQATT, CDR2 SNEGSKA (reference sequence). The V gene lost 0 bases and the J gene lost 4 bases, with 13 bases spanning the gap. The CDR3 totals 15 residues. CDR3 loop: CSARDPSTRYNEQFF. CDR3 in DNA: TGCAGTGCTAGAGATCCATCCACTAGATACAATGAGCAGTTCTTC.

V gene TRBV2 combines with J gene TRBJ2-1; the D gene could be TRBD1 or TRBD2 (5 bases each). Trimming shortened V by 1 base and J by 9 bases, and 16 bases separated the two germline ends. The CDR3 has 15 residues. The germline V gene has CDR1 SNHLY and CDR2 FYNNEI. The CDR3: CASSEDSPGGSEQFF. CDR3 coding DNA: TGTGCCAGCAGTGAAGATAGTCCTGGGGGTTCTGAGCAGTTCTTC.

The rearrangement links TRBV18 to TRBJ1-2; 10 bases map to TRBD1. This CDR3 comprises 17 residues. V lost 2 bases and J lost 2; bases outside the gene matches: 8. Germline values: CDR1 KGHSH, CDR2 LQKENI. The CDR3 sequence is CASSPFTGQGTNYGYTF. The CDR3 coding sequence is TGTGCCAGCTCACCATTCACGGGACAGGGGACCAACTATGGCTACACCTTC.

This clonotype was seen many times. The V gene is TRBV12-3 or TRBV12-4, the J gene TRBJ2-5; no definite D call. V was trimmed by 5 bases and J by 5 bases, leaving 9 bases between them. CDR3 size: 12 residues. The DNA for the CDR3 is TGTGCCAGCAGTCAGATCGGGGAGACCCAGTACTTC. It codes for CASSQIGETQYF.

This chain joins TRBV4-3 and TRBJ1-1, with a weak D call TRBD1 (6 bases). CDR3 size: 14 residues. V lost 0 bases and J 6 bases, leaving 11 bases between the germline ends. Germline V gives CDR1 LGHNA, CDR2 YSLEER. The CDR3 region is CASSQDRGGPEAFF. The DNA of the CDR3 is TGCGCCAGCAGCCAAGACAGAGGGGGGCCTGAAGCTTTCTTT.

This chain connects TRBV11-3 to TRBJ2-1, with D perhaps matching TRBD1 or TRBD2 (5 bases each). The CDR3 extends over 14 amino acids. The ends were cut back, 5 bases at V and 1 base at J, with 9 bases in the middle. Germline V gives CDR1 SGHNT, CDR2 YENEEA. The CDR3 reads CASSGEGSYNEQFF. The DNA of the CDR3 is TGTGCCAGCAGCGGCGAGGGGTCCTACAATGAGCAGTTCTTC.

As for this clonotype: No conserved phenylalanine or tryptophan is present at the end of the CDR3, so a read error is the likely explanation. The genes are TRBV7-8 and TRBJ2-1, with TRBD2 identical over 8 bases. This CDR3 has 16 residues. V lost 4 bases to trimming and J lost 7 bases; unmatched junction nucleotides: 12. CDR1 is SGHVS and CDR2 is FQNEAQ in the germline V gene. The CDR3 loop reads CASSSRAGLGINEQFL. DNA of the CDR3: TGTGCCAGCAGCTCTAGGGCGGGACTAGGGATAAATGAGCAGTTCTTA.

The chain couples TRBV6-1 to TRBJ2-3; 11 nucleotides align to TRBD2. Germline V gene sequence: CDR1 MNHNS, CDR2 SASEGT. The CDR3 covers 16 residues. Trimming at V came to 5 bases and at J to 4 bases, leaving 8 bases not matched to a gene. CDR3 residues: CASSPHSGRASDTQYF. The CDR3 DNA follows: TGTGCCAGCAGTCCTCATAGCGGGAGGGCGTCAGATACGCAGTATTTT.

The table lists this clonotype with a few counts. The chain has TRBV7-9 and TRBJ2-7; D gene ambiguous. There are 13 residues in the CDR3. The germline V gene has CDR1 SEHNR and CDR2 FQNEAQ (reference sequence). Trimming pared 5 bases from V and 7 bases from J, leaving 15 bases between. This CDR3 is CASSPLRNREQYF. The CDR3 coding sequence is TGTGCCAGCAGCCCGCTCCGAAACCGGGAGCAGTACTTC. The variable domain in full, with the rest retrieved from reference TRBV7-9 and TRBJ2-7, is DTGVSQNPRHKITKRGQNVTFRCDPISEHNRLYWYRQTLGQGPEFLTYFQNEAQLEKSRLLSDRFSAERPKGSFSTLEIQRTEQGDSAMYLCASSPLRNREQYFGPGTRLTVT.

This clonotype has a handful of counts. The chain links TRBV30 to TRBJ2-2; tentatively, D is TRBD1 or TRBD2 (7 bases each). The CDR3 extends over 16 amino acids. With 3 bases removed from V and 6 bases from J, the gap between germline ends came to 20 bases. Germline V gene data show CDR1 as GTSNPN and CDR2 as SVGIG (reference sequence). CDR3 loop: CAWRGRGRSLSGELFF. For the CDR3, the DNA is TGTGCCTGGAGGGGGAGGGGGCGCTCCCTATCCGGGGAGCTGTTTTTT. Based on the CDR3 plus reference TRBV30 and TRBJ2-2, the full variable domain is SQTIHQWPATLVQPVGSPLSLECTVEGTSNPNLYWYRQAAGRGLQLLFYSVGIGQISSEVPQNLSASRPQDRQFILSSKKLLLSDSGFYLCAWRGRGRSLSGELFFGEGSRLTVL.

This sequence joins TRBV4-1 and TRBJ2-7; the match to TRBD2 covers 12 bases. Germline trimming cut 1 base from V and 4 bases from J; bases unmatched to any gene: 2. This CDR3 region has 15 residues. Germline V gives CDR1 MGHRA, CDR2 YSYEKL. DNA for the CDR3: TGCGCCAGCAGCCAAGGGACTAGCGGGGTTTACGAGCAGTACTTC. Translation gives CASSQGTSGVYEQYF.

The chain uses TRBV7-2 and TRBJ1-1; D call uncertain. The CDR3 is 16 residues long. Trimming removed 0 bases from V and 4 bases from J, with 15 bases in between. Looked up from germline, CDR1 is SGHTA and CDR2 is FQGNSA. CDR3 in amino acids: CASSLAPPGMATEAFF. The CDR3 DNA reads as TGTGCCAGCAGCTTAGCACCACCTGGGATGGCCACTGAAGCTTTCTTT.

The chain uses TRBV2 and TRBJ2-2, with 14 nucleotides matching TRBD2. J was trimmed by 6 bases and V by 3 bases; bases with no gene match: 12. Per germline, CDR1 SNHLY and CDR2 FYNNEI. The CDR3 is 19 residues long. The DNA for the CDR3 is TGTGCCAGCAGTGAGTCTGGGACTAGCGGGAGTTCAAGGCCCGGGGAGCTGTTTTTT. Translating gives CASSESGTSGSSRPGELFF. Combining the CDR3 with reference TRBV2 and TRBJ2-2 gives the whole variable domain EPEVTQTPSHQVTQMGQEVILRCVPISNHLYFYWYRQILGQKVEFLVSFYNNEISEKSEIFDDQFSVERPDGSNFTLKIRSTKLEDSAMYFCASSESGTSGSSRPGELFFGEGSRLTVL.